This T cell receptor beta chain stems from a study of T cells in Graves' hyperthyroidism and ophthalmopathy. On the study more broadly: Peripheral blood collection took place at initial diagnosis, before any treatment.

This clonotype was seen many times. Its specificity is not known. Overall study results and limits: The blood repertoire included most of the expanded thyroid clonotypes above 0.001.

Germline CDR1 reads SGHTA; CDR2 reads FQGNSA. The ends were cut back, 0 bases at V and 7 bases at J, with 13 bases in the middle. The CDR3 spans 14 residues. Researchers amplified the TCR beta CDR3 regions from RNA transcripts. The primer set for the first-round RT-PCR of the TCR CDR3 was HTBI. Each CDR3 protein is one row after TCRdb ran MiXCR on the multiplex PCR reads. This repertoire shows about 380,000 distinct CDR3 sequences, approximately 14% found once; its top ten account for around a fifth. This clonotype originated in a woman aged 25 to 39 with Graves' ophthalmopathy. Sequencing used blood. V usage is TRBV7-2 and J usage is TRBJ2-7, with D uncertain. CDR3 sequence (DNA): TGTGCCAGCAGCTTAGCCCTTGACGGTGGGGAGCAGTACTTC. Translation: CASSLALDGGEQYF.